What follows is one TCR beta chain and its context. The sample belongs to a study of shared clonotypes between healthy human individuals. Germline CDR1 SGHAT, CDR2 FQNNGV. This CDR3 has 13 residues. V lost 4 bases and J lost 9, with 12 bases in between. The method was immunoSEQ multiplex PCR; TCRdb's version includes in-frame clones alone and lacks a portion of them. Among 1,400,000 or so clones listed, approximately 98.5% were seen once. The chain is built from TRBV11-2 and TRBJ2-2; tentative D call: TRBD2 (6 bases). The sequence derives from a young man in good health. The sequencing input was naive CD4+ T cells sorted from blood. Subset specified: CD45RA+ positively selected. This CDR3 reads CASSSLASRELFF. The CDR3 DNA reads as TGTGCCAGCAGCTCACTAGCTTCCAGGGAGCTGTTTTTT.